This TCR beta chain was documented in a study of patients and donors after allogeneic stem cell transplantation (dated by TCRdb to 2020 to 2021). A remark on this clonotype: Its antigen is still unknown. A much bigger clone sits one base away, suggesting this may be a read error.

Receptor libraries were prepared by RT-PCR. TCRdb records NextSeq 550 as the sequencer. TCRdb reworked the public reads: Q25 trimming with fastp, MiXCR clone assembly, productive beta chains retained. Each record represents a unique CDR3 protein, reported with the most common genes and DNA among its rows. The sample includes about 960,000 distinct CDR3 sequences, with approximately 18% observed a single time. The ten largest account for 6% of the sample. Including the terminal cysteine and phenylalanine, the CDR3 comprises 13 residues. Just the 39-base CDR3 DNA is kept, in frame starting at base 1. CDR1 and CDR2 are read off the germline V gene (reference sequence) as DFQATT and SNEGSKA.

This receptor was identified in a human donor who was either an allogeneic HSCT recipient or a stem cell or donor lymphocyte infusion donor (not recorded which). It is not recorded whose cells these are; they may come from a transplant donor. The sequence links TRBV20-1 to TRBJ2-7; matching of 7 bases hints at TRBD2 as the D gene. Judging by the DNA end, TRBJ2-1 fits better; the J call may be wrong. The specimen sequenced was blood, either unsorted or a sorted T cell fraction (not recorded which). The DNA is as follows: TGCAGTGCTTCCGGGGGGCAGACCTACGAGCAGTTCTTC. This encodes CSASGGQTYEQFF.